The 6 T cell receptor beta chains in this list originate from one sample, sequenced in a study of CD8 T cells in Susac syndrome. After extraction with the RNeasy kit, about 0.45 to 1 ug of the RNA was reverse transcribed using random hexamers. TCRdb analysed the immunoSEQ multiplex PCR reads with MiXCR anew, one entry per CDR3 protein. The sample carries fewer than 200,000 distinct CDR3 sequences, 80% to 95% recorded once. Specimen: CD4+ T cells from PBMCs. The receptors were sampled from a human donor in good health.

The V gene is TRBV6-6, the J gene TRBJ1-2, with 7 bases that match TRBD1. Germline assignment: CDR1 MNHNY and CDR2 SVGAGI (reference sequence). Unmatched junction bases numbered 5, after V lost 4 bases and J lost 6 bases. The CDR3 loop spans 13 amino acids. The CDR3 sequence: CASSFMTGNGYTF. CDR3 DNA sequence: TGTGCCAGCAGTTTCATGACAGGGAATGGCTACACCTTC.

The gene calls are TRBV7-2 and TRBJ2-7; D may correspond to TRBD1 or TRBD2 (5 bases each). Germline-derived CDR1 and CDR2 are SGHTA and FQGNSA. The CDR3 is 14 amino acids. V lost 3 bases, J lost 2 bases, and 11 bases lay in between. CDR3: CASSFPGRTYEQYF. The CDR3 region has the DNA TGTGCCAGCAGCTTTCCGGGACGGACCTACGAGCAGTACTTC.

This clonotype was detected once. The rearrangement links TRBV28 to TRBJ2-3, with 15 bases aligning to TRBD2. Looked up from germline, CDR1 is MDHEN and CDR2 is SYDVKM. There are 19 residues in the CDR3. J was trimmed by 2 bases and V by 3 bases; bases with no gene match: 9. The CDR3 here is CASSFGLAGGPRSTDTQYF. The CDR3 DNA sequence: TGTGCCAGCAGTTTCGGACTAGCGGGGGGGCCGAGATCCACAGATACGCAGTATTTT.

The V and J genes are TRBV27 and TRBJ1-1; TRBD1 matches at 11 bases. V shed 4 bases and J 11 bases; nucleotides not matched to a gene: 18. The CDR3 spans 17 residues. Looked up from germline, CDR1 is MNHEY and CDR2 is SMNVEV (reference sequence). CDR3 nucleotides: TGTGCCAGCAGTTCTCTAACTGGACAGGGGGCGCTGATGTCGGCTTTCTTT. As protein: CASSSLTGQGALMSAFF.

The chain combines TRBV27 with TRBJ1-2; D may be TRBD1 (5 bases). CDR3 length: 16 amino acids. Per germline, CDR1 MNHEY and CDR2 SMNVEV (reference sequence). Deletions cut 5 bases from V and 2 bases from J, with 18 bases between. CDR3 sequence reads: CASSPRHLRDNYGYTF. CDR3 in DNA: TGTGCCAGCAGTCCGAGGCACCTACGGGACAACTATGGCTACACCTTC.

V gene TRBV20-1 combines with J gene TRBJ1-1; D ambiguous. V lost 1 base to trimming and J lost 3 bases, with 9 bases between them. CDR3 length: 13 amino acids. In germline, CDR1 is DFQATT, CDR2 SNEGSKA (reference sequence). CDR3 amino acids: CSARVSTDTEAFF. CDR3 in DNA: TGCAGTGCTAGAGTTTCTACGGACACTGAAGCTTTCTTT.